This is a list of T cell receptor beta chains from one sample in a study of blood T cell repertoires in COVID-19. Profiled with immunoSEQ multiplex PCR; TCRdb holds only in-frame clones, not every one. The sample has 140,000 to 150,000 clones; 88% are singletons. Sequenced sample: peripheral blood. Every receptor here comes from a man aged 65-85 years with acute or convalescent COVID-19. The CDR3 runs from the conserved cysteine through the conserved F or W. The order of the fields is J gene, clone size, V gene, D gene, CDR3 DNA, CDR3 protein. The D gene is left open where the match is weak. Only part of the rows carry a size: once, few, many, or a class if the clone is expanded.

J gene: TRBJ2-7; clone size: NA; V gene: TRBV28; D gene: TRBD1; CDR3 DNA: TGTGCCAGCAGAGTCGGGACAGCCTACGAGCAGTACTTC; CDR3 protein: CASRVGTAYEQYF
J gene: TRBJ1-1; clone size: NA; V gene: TRBV11-3; D gene: NA; CDR3 DNA: TGTGCCAGCAGCTTGGGGGCGGGTGAAGCTTTCTTT; CDR3 protein: CASSLGAGEAFF
J gene: TRBJ1-4; clone size: NA; V gene: TRBV11-3; D gene: NA; CDR3 DNA: TGTGCCAGCAGCTTATCGCGGGCCCGACGGAAGGTCGGCGAAAAACTGTTTTTT; CDR3 protein: CASSLSRARRKVGEKLFF
J gene: TRBJ1-2; clone size: NA; V gene: TRBV6-5; D gene: TRBD1; CDR3 DNA: TGTGCCAGCCAAGGACAGGGGGTCAGTGGCTACACCTTC; CDR3 protein: CASQGQGVSGYTF
J gene: TRBJ2-4; clone size: NA; V gene: TRBV23-1; D gene: TRBD1; CDR3 DNA: TGCTTCCCGAGGCAGGGGGCGATGGGGGCCAAAAACATTCAGTACTTC; CDR3 protein: CFPRQGAMGAKNIQYF
J gene: TRBJ2-2; clone size: once; V gene: TRBV10-2; D gene: TRBD2; CDR3 DNA: TGCGCCGTTATAGCGGGGGGATCGAACACCGGGGAGCTGTTTTTT; CDR3 protein: CAVIAGGSNTGELFF
J gene: TRBJ2-3; clone size: NA; V gene: TRBV2; D gene: TRBD2; CDR3 DNA: TGTGCCAGCAGTGAAGGTAGCGGGAGGGTAACAGATACGCAGTATTTT; CDR3 protein: CASSEGSGRVTDTQYF
J gene: TRBJ1-2; clone size: NA; V gene: TRBV21-1; D gene: NA; CDR3 DNA: TGTGCCAGCAGCCTCGGACAGGGGGTAGGGGGTAGGGGCTACACCTTC; CDR3 protein: CASSLGQGVGGRGYTF
J gene: TRBJ1-2; clone size: NA; V gene: TRBV7-9; D gene: NA; CDR3 DNA: TGTGCCAGCAGCCCAAGTTGGGGAAGCAGGGACTATGGCTACACCTTC; CDR3 protein: CASSPSWGSRDYGYTF
J gene: TRBJ1-6; clone size: NA; V gene: TRBV6-5; D gene: TRBD1; CDR3 DNA: TGTGCCAGCAGTCGCCGGGACAGGGGGAATTCACCCCTCCACTTT; CDR3 protein: CASSRRDRGNSPLHF
J gene: TRBJ1-1; clone size: NA; V gene: TRBV5-1; D gene: TRBD1; CDR3 DNA: TGCGCCAGCAGCTTAGGACAGGATGAAGCTTTCTTT; CDR3 protein: CASSLGQDEAFF
J gene: TRBJ2-2; clone size: once; V gene: TRBV6-5; D gene: TRBD1; CDR3 DNA: TGTGCCAGCAGGGAGGGACAGGCTAACACCGGGGAGCTGTTTTTT; CDR3 protein: CASREGQANTGELFF
J gene: TRBJ1-2; clone size: NA; V gene: TRBV6-1; D gene: NA; CDR3 DNA: TGTGCCAGCAGTGAAGGGCAGGACTTTAACTATGGCTACACCTTC; CDR3 protein: CASSEGQDFNYGYTF
J gene: TRBJ2-5; clone size: NA; V gene: TRBV12-3/TRBV12-4; D gene: NA; CDR3 DNA: TGTGCCAGCACCCCTCCGGGAGAAGAGACCCAGTACTTC; CDR3 protein: CASTPPGEETQYF
J gene: TRBJ2-5; clone size: NA; V gene: TRBV6-5; D gene: NA; CDR3 DNA: TGTGCCAGCAGAAACAGCCCCCAAGAGACCCAGTACTTC; CDR3 protein: CASRNSPQETQYF
J gene: TRBJ2-7; clone size: NA; V gene: TRBV10-1; D gene: TRBD1; CDR3 DNA: TGCGCCAGCTCTAAGGAACAGGGGGGCTCCTACGAGCAGTACTTC; CDR3 protein: CASSKEQGGSYEQYF